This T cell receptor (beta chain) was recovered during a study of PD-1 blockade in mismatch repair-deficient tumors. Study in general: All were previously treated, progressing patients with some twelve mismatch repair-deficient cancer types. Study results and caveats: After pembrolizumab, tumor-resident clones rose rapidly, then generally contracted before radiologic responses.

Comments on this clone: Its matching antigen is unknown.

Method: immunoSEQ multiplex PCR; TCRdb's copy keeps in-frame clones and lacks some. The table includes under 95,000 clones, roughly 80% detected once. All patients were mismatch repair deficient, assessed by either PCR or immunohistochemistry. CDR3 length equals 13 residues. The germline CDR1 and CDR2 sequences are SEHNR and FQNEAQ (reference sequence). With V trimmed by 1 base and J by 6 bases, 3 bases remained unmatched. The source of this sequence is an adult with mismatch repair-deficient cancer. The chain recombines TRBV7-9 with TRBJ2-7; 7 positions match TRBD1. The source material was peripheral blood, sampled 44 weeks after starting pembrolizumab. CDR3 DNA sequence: TGTGCCAGCAGCTTAGAACAGGGGCTCGAGCAGTACTTC. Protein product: CASSLEQGLEQYF.